This T cell receptor beta chain emerged from a study of identical twins. Study-wide results and caveats: In monozygotic twins, models underestimated the sharing of out-of-frame TCR alpha. These conclusions were based on statistical analysis (cross-sectional, not following the same donors).

This clonotype was recorded many times. The target antigen is unknown. Every one of the donors was a healthy Caucasian. A universal primer site came from template switching; cDNA carried unique molecular identifiers. Each CDR3 protein gets one entry after TCRdb re-called the 5' RACE reads with MiXCR. Of some 500,000 distinct CDR3 sequences in the sample, roughly 9.9% were seen once. The same data also contributed to another study, on yellow fever vaccine responses in identical twins.

The receptor was derived from a woman under 30 in good health. The specimen sequenced was PBMCs.

CDR3 in amino acids: CASSITRTVSNQPQHF. The DNA for the CDR3 is TGTGCCAGTAGTATCACGAGGACAGTCAGCAATCAGCCCCAGCATTTT. The J gene is TRBJ1-5, the V gene TRBV19, with a weak D call TRBD1 (6 bases). V shed 3 bases and J shed 1 base, with 13 bases lying between them. Germline lookup yields CDR1 LNHDA and CDR2 SQIVND (reference sequence). The CDR3 loop spans 16 amino acids. Full variable domain (missing parts from reference TRBV19 and TRBJ1-5): DGGITQSPKYLFRKEGQNVTLSCEQNLNHDAMYWYRQDPGQGLRLIYYSQIVNDFQKGDIAEGYSVSREKKESFPLTVTSAQKNPTAFYLCASSITRTVSNQPQHFGDGTRLSIL.